This T cell receptor (beta chain) emerged from a study of blood T cell repertoires in COVID-19 (dated by TCRdb to 2020 to 2021). The study in broad terms: Collaborator samples came from the United States, Italy and Spain and covered acute and convalescent phases of COVID-19. The sample metadata nearly always contained a de-identified subject ID, COVID-19 status, age in years and sex. The repertoires were released in a freely available public database meant as a resource for research on the immune response to SARS-CoV-2. Subjects who had been exposed to COVID-19, were actively infected with it, or had recovered from it provided the deeply sampled blood TCRbeta repertoires that made up the dataset. Where HLA class I and class II types were available, the types were taken from metadata supplied by the sample provider, not from assay-based typing. Samples were obtained from the ongoing ImmuneRACE study (first 160 participants) and from about 1,300 subjects provided by 6 global collaborators. The material from the prospective study consisted of cDNA or gDNA derived from T cells, B-cell-depleted T cells, or PBMCs. On the study overall, not on this receptor specifically: Clinical and demographic metadata were provided uncurated, with the amount varying by source and participant.

The immunoSEQ Assay, a bias-controlled multiplex PCR, was used to amplify TCRbeta CDR3 regions from genomic DNA. Concerning the study's data processing: The number of nucleated cells in each sample was estimated by amplification of reference gene primers within the assay. Sequence reads were collapsed and filtered to measure the absolute abundance of every unique TCRbeta CDR3 rearrangement. For each sample, productive Simpson clonality was calculated as the square root of Simpson's diversity index across productive rearrangements. TCRdb took this table from immuneACCESS and kept in-frame rearrangements with V and J called. Such tables lack part of the clones; where checked against another copy, unresolved V genes explain under half of the gap, and the rest is unexplained. V and J calls and clone size are as listed in that table; D and trimming were resolved from the DNA. This sample gives over 300,000 clones in total; roughly 89% of them show up just once. The top ten constitute 6% to 7.5% of the sample.

With regard to this clone: Its antigen is not yet known. Base qualities are not at hand, and no much larger clone is one base apart.

CDR1 is given as SGDLS and CDR2 as YYNGEE, both from the germline V gene. The V end gives up 2 bases and the J end 0 bases, leaving 4 bases in the junction not matched to a gene. Counted from cysteine to phenylalanine, this CDR3 has 18 amino acids. Left in the record is the CDR3 DNA by itself, 54 bases read in frame from the first base. Whole blood was collected in K2EDTA tubes by collaborating institutions according to the institutions' own protocols. Collaborator samples were shipped for TCRbeta analysis as frozen whole blood, isolated PBMCs, or DNA extracted from either sample type. The source is a man aged 18 to 30 with active or convalescent COVID-19. The sequencing input was peripheral blood. Here the chain combines TRBV9 and TRBJ2-1, with 14 bases aligning to TRBD2. The CDR3 is CASSVAGTSGSSYNEQFF. The bases read TGTGCCAGCAGCGTCGCCGGGACTAGCGGGAGCTCCTACAATGAGCAGTTCTTC.